The clone carrying this T cell receptor (beta chain) appeared once. The target antigen is unknown. Every bit of the isolated RNA underwent reverse transcription, so sequencing read expressed TCRB transcripts. Roughly 3.6 million reads were obtained on average from naive, central memory and regulatory T cell samples. Libraries were prepared by immunoSEQ multiplex PCR; TCRdb keeps only in-frame clonotypes and omits some of them. The sample has 300,000 to 400,000 clones, 7% to 9% seen once. The CDR3 runs to 15 residues. CDR1 and CDR2 (germline): MGHDK, SYGVNS. Trimming removed 1 base from V and 0 bases from J, with 6 bases in between. This record belongs to a study of beta chain features in type 1 diabetes. Study-level findings and limits: HLA influence on TCRB rearrangement stayed unresolved here. There were fewer insertions and more deletions at the VDJ junctions of type 1 diabetes patients.

Sorting of CD4+ naive, central memory, regulatory and stem cell-like memory cells was performed via CD45RO/CCR7/CD25/CD127/CD95/CD27. The TCR originated in a woman aged 18-29 years in good health. The V and J genes are TRBV25-1 and TRBJ2-2; D is ambiguous. Sequenced: central memory CD4+ T cells from blood. For the CDR3, the DNA is TGTGCCAGCAGTGAATTTGGCTCGAACACCGGGGAGCTGTTTTTT. Protein sequence: CASSEFGSNTGELFF. Looking up the rest from reference TRBV25-1 and TRBJ2-2 gives the full variable domain: EADIYQTPRYLVIGTGKKITLECSQTMGHDKMYWYQQDPGMELHLIHYSYGVNSTEKGDLSSESTVSRIRTEHFPLTLESARPSHTSQYLCASSEFGSNTGELFFGEGSRLTVL.